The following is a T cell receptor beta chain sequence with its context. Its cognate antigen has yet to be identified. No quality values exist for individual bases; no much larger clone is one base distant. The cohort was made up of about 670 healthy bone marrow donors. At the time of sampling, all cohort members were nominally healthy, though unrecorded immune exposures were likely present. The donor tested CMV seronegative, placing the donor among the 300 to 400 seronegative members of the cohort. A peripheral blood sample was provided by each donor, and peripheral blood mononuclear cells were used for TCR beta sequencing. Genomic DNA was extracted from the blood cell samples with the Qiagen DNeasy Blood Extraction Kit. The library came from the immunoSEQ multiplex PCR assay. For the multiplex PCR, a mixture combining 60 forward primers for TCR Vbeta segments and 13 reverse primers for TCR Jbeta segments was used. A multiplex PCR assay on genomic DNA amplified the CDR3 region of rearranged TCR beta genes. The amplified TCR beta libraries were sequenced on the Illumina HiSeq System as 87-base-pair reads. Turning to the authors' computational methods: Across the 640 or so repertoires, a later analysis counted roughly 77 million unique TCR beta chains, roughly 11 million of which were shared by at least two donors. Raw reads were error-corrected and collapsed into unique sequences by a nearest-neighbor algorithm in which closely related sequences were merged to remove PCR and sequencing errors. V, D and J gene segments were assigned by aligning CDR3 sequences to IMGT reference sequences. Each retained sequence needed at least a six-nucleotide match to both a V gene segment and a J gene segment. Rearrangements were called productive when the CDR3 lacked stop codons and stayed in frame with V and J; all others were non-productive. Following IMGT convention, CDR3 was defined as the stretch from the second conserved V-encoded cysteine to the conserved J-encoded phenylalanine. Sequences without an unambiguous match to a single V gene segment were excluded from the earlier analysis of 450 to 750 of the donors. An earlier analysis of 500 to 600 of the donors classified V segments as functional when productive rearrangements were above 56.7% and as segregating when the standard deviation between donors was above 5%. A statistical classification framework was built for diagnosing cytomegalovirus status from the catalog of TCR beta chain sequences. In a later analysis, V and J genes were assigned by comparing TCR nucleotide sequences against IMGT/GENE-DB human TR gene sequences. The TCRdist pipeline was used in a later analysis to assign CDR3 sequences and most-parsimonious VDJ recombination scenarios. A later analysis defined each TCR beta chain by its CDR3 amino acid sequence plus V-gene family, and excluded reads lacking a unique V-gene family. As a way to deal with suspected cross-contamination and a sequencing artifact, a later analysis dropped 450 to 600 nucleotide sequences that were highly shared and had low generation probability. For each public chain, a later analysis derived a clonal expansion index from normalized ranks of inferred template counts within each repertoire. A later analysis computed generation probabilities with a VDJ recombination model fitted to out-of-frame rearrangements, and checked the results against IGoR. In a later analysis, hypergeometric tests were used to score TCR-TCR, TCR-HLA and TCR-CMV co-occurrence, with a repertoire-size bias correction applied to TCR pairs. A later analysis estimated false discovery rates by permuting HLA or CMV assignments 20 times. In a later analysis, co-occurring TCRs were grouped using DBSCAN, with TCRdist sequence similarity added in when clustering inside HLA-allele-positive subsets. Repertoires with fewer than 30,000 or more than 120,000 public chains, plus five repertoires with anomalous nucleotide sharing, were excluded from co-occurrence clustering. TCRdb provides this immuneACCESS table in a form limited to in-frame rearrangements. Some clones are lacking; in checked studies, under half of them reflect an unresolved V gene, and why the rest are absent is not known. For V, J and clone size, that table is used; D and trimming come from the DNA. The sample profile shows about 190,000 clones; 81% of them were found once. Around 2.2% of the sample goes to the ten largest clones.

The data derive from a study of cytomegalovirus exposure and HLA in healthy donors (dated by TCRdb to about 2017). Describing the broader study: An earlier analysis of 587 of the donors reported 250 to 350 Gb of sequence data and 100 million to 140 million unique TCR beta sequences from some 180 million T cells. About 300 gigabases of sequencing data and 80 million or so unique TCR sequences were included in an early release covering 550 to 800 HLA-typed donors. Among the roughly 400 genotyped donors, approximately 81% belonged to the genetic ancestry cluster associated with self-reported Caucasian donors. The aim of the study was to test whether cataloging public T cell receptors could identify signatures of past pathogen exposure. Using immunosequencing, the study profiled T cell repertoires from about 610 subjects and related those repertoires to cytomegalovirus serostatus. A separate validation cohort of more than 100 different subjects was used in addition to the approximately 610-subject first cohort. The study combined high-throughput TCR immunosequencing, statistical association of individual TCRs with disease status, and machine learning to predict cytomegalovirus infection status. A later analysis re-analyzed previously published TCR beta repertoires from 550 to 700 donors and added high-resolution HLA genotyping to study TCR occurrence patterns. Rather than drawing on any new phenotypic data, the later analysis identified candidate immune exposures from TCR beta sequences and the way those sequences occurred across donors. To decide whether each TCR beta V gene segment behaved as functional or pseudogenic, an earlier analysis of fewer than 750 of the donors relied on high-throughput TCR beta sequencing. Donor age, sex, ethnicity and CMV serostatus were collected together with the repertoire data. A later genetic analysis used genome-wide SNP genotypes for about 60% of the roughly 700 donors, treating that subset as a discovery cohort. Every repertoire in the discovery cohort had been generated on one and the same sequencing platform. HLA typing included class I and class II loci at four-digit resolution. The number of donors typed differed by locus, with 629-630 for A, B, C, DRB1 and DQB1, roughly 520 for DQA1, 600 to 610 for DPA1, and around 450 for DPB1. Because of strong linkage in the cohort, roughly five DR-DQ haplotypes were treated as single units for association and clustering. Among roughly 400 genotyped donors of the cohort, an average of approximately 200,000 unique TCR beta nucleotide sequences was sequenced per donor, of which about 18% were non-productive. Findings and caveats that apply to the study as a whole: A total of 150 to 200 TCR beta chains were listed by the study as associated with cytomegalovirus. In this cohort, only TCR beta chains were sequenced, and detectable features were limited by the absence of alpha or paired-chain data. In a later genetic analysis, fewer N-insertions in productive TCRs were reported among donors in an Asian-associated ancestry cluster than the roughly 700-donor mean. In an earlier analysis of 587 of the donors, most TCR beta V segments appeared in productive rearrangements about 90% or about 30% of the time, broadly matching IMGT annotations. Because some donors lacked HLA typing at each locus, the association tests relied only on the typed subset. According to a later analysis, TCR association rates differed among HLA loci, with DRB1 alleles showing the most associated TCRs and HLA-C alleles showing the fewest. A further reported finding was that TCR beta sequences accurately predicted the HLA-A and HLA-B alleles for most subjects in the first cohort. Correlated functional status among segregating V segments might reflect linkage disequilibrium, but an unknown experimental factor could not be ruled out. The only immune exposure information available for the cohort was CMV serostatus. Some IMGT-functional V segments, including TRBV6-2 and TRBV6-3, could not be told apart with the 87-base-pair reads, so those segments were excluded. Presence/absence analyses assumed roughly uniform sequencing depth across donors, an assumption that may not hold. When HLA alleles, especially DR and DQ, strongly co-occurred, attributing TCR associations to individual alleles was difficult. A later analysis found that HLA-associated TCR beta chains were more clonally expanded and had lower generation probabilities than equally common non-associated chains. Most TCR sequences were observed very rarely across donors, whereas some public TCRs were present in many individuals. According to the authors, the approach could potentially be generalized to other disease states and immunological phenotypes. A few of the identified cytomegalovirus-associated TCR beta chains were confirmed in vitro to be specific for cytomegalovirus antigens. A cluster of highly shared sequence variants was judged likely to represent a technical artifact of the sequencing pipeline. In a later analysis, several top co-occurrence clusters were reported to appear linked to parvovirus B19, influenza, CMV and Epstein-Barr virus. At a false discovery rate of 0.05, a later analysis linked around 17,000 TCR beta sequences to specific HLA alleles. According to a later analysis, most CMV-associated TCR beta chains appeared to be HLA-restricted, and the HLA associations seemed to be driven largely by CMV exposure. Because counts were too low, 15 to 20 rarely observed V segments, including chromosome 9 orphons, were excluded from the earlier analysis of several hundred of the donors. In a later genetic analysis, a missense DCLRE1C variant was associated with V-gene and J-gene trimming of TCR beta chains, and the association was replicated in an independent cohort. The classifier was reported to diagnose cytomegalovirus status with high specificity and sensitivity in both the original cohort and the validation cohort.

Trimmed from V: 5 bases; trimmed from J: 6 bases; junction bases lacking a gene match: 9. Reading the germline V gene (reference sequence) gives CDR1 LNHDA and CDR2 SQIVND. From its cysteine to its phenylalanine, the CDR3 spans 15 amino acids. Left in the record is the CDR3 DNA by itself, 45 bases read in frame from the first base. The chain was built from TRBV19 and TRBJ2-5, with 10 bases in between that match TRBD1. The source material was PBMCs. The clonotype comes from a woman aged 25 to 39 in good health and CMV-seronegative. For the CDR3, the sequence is CASSRGQGGAKTQYF. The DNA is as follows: TGTGCCAGTAGTCGCGGACAGGGGGGCGCAAAGACCCAGTACTTC.